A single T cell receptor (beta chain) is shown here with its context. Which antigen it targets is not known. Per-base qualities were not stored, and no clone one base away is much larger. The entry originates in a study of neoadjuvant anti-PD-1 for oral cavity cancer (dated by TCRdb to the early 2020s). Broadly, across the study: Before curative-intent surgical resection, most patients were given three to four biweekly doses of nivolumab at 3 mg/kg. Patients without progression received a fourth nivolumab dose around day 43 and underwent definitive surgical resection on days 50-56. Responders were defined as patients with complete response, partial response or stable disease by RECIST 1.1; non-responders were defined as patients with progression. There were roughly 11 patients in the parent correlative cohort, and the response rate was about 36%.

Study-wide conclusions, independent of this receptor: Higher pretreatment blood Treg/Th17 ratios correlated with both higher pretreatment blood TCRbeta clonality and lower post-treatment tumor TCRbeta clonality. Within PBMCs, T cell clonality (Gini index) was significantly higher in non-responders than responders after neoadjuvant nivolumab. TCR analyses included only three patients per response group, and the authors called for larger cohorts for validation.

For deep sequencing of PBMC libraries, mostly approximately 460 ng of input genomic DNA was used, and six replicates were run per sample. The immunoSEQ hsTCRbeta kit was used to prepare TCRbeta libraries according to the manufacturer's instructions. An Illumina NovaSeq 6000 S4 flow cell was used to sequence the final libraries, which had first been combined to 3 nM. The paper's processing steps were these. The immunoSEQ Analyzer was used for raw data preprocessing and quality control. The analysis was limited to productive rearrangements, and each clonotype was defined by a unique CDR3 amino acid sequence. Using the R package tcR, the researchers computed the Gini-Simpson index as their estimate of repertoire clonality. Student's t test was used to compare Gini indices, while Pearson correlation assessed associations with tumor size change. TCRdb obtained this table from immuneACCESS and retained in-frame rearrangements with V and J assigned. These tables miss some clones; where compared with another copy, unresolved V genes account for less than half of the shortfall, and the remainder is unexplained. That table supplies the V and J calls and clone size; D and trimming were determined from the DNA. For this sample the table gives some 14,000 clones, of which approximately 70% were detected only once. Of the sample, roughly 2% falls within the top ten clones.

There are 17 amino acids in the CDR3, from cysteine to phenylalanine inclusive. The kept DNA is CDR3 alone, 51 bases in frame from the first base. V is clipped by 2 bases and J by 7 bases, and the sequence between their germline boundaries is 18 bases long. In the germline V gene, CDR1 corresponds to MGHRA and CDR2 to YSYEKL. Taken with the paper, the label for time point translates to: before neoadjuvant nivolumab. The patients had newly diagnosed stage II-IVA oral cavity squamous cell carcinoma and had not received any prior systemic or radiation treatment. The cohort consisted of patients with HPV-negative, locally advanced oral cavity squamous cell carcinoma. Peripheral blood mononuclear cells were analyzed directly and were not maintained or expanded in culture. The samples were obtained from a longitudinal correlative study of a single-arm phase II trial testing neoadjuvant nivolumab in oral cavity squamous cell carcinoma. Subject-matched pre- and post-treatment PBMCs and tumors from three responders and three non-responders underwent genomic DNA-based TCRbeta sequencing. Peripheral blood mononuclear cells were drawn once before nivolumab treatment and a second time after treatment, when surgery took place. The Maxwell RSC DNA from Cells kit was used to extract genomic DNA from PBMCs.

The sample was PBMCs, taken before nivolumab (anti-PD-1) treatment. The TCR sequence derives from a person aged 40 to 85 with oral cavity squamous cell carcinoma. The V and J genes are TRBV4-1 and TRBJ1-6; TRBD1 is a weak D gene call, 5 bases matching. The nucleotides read TGCGCCAGCAGCCAATTCAGACCGGGACTGATCAATTCACCCCTCCACTTT. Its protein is CASSQFRPGLINSPLHF.